Below, 15 T cell receptor beta chains from the same sample are listed, as sequenced in a study of blood T cell repertoires in COVID-19 (dated by TCRdb to between 2020 and 2021). Library preparation was by the immunoSEQ multiplex PCR assay. TCRdb took this table from immuneACCESS and kept in-frame rearrangements with V and J called. Such tables lack part of the clones; where checked against another copy, unresolved V genes explain under half of the gap, and the rest is unexplained. The sample table shows approximately 220,000 clones, and 83% are seen once. About 4.8% of the sample rests with the top ten. Material: PBMCs or T cells enriched from blood (not recorded which). These receptors originate from a woman aged 45-60 years who had been exposed to COVID-19.

CDR3 loop: CASSPLALEDTEAFF. The CDR3 DNA follows: TGCGCCAGCAGCCCTTTAGCCCTTGAGGACACTGAAGCTTTCTTT. The chain is built from TRBV5-1 and TRBJ1-1; D remains ambiguous. Trimming pared 4 bases from V and 3 bases from J, leaving 16 bases between. CDR3 size: 15 residues. Germline CDR1 and CDR2: SGHRS and YFSETQ.

This clone was observed a few times. The V gene is TRBV10-2, the J gene TRBJ2-7, with TRBD2 identical over 8 bases. The germline V gene encodes CDR1 WSHSY and CDR2 SAAADI. Germline trimming cut 6 bases from V and 2 bases from J; bases unmatched to any gene: 9. The CDR3 has 15 residues. The CDR3 protein is CASSGTGTRAYEQYF. The DNA for the CDR3 is TGCGCCAGCAGCGGGACCGGGACTAGGGCCTACGAGCAGTACTTC.

This clone was observed once. The chain employs TRBV11-1 and TRBJ1-2; D remains ambiguous. CDR1 and CDR2 from the germline V gene are SGHAT and FQDESV (reference sequence). The CDR3 runs 13 residues. Between the trimmed V and J ends, which lost 2 bases and 3 bases, there was a span of 7 bases. DNA for the CDR3: TGTGCCAGCAGCTTAAGAGAAGACTATGGCTACACCTTC. Protein product: CASSLREDYGYTF.

The genes are TRBV3-1 (or the pseudogene TRBV3-2) and TRBJ2-3; the match to TRBD2 covers 9 bases. The CDR3 is 16 residues long. Trimming took 4 bases from V and 6 from J; bases not matched to a gene: 11. CDR1 is LGHDT, CDR2 YNNKEL, per germline (reference sequence). The CDR3 spells CASSPQAGGPRDTQYF. The CDR3 DNA is TGTGCCAGCAGCCCTCAGGCGGGGGGGCCGCGGGATACGCAGTATTTT.

This clone appeared a few times. The rearrangement links TRBV6-4 to TRBJ2-7; D unresolved. With 0 bases removed from V and 0 bases from J, the gap between germline ends came to 12 bases. CDR3 size: 16 residues. Germline V gene data show CDR1 as MRHNA and CDR2 as SNTAGT. The CDR3 loop is CASSDSKTLSSYEQYF. The CDR3 bases are TGTGCCAGCAGTGACTCGAAAACGTTGAGCTCCTACGAGCAGTACTTC.

The genes are TRBV7-9 and TRBJ1-4; D is unclear. The V gene's germline CDR1 is SEHNR and CDR2 FQNEAQ (reference sequence). The CDR3 runs to 16 residues. V was pared by 6 bases and J by 1 base, with 15 bases between. The CDR3 coding sequence is TGTGCCAGCAGTAATACTTCAGGTAGAACTAATGAAAAACTGTTTTTT. It encodes CASSNTSGRTNEKLFF.

This clone was counted a single time. This chain uses TRBV28 with TRBJ1-5; maybe TRBD1 (6 bases). Trimming took 8 bases from V and 4 from J, leaving 15 bases between them. The CDR3 has 14 residues. CDR1 MDHEN and CDR2 SYDVKM come from the germline V gene. CDR3 coding DNA: TGTGCCAGCCGTCAGCCTGGACAGAATCAGCCCCAGCATTTT. This codes for CASRQPGQNQPQHF. Complete variable domain (other parts from reference TRBV28 and TRBJ1-5): DVKVTQSSRYLVKRTGEKVFLECVQDMDHENMFWYRQDPGLGLRLIYFSYDVKMKEKGDIPEGYSVSREKKERFSLILESASTNQTSMYLCASRQPGQNQPQHFGDGTRLSIL.

CDR3 sequence reads: CASSLLDRRDTIYF. CDR3 nucleotide sequence: TGCGCCAGCAGCTTGTTAGACAGGCGGGACACCATATATTTT. The rearrangement uses TRBV5-1 and TRBJ1-3; D is perhaps TRBD1 (6 bases). Germline CDR1 is SGHRS and CDR2 is YFSETQ. V was trimmed by 1 base and J by 8 bases, leaving 13 bases between them. The CDR3 runs 14 residues.

CDR3 loop: CASGGGRNQPQHF. CDR3 in DNA: TGTGCCAGCGGGGGGGGTCGCAATCAGCCCCAGCATTTT. The rearrangement uses TRBV25-1 and TRBJ1-5; D possibly corresponds to TRBD1 (5 bases). This CDR3 is 13 amino acids long. V was clipped by 8 bases and J by 2 bases, with 10 bases between them. CDR1 is MGHDK and CDR2 is SYGVNS in the germline V gene.

The V and J genes are TRBV19 and TRBJ2-1, with D possibly being TRBD2 (6 bases). The CDR3 extends over 14 amino acids. Trimming stripped 6 bases from V and 8 bases from J, with 17 bases between. Looked up from germline, CDR1 is LNHDA and CDR2 is SQIVND (reference sequence). CDR3 in DNA: TGTGCCAGTAGAGTCACTCGGGACTCACATGAGCAGTTCTTC. It specifies CASRVTRDSHEQFF.

The CDR3 sequence: CASSLRLAGGSHRNEQFF. The CDR3 DNA reads TGTGCCAGTAGTCTCCGACTAGCGGGGGGCTCCCATCGGAATGAGCAGTTCTTC. The rearrangement links TRBV19 to TRBJ2-1; TRBD2 matches at 13 bases. The J segment lost 7 bases and the V segment lost 5 bases, leaving 14 bases of the junction unmatched. This CDR3 has 18 amino acids. Germline lookup yields CDR1 LNHDA and CDR2 SQIVND (reference sequence).

The chain employs TRBV21-1 and TRBJ1-5. TRBV21-1 has pseudogene status. The CDR3 loop spans 18 amino acids. The CDR3 region is CASSTPHGRGAPLRAQHF. The CDR3 DNA sequence: TGTGCCAGCAGCACCCCCCATGGGAGGGGGGCACCCCTTCGAGCCCAGCATTTT.

The rearrangement uses TRBV10-3 and TRBJ2-7; D might be TRBD2 (6 bases). Between the trimmed V and J ends, which lost 10 bases and 4 bases, there was a span of 26 bases. The germline V gene has CDR1 ENHRY and CDR2 SYGVKD. The CDR3 runs to 16 residues. The CDR3: CATTQVGAGRRYEQYF. The CDR3 nucleotides read TGTGCCACCACCCAAGTAGGCGCGGGGCGTCGGTACGAGCAGTACTTC.

The chain has TRBV6-2 or TRBV6-3 and TRBJ1-5; weak D call: TRBD1 (5 bases). Trimming pared 4 bases from V and 2 bases from J, leaving 18 bases between. CDR3 length equals 17 residues. Per germline, CDR1 MNHEY and CDR2 SVGEGT. DNA of the CDR3: TGTGCCAGCAGTTGGACGAATCAGGGTAAGGGCAATCAGCCCCAGCATTTT. As protein: CASSWTNQGKGNQPQHF.

The chain couples TRBV9 to TRBJ2-7; 16 bases agree with TRBD2. The CDR3 has 15 amino acids. The J segment lost 5 bases and the V segment lost 3 bases, leaving 2 bases of the junction unmatched. Germline values: CDR1 SGDLS, CDR2 YYNGEE. The CDR3 DNA reads as TGTGCCAGCAGCGCCGGGACTAGCGGGGGGGACGAGCAGTACTTC. Encoded protein: CASSAGTSGGDEQYF.